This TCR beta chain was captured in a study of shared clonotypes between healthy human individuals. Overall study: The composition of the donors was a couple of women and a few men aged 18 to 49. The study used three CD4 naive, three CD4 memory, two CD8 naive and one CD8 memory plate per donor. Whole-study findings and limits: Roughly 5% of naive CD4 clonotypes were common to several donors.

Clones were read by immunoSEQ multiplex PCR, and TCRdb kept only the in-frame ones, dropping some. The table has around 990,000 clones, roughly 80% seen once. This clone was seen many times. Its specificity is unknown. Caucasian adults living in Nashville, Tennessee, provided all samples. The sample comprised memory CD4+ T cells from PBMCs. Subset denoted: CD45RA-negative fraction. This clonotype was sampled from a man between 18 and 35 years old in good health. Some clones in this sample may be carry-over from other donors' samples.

The CDR3 spells CAWSVLSLGSEAFF. DNA of the CDR3: TGTGCCTGGAGTGTACTGTCGCTCGGGTCTGAAGCTTTCTTT. The J gene is TRBJ1-1, the V gene TRBV30, with D unresolved. Trimming took off 0 bases at V and 6 bases at J, with 14 bases between the two ends. The germline CDR1 and CDR2 sequences are GTSNPN and SVGIG (reference sequence). The CDR3 runs to 14 residues. The variable domain in full, with the rest retrieved from reference TRBV30 and TRBJ1-1, is SQTIHQWPATLVQPVGSPLSLECTVEGTSNPNLYWYRQAAGRGLQLLFYSVGIGQISSEVPQNLSASRPQDRQFILSSKKLLLSDSGFYLCAWSVLSLGSEAFFGQGTRLTVV.